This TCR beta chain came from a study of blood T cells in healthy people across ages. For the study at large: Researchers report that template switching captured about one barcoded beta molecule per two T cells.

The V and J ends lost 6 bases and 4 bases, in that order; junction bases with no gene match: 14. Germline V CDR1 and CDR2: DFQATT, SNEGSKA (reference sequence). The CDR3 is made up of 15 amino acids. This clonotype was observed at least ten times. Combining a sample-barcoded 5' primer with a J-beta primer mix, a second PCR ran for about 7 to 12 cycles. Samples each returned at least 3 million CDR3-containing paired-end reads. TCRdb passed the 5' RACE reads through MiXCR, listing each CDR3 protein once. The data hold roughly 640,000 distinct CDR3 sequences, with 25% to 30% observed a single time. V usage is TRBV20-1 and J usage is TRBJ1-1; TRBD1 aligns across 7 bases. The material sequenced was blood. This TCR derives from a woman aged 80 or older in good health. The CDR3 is CSAETGRGQGTEAFF. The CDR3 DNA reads TGCAGTGCCGAGACGGGTAGGGGGCAGGGCACTGAAGCTTTCTTT.